This passage covers 15 T cell receptor beta chains from one sample sequenced in a study of low-dose radiotherapy and immunotherapy resistance in tumors. The time point is: after trial treatment. Treatment of the sample: LDRT plus nivolumab, ipilimumab, low-dose cyclophosphamide and aspirin (RACIN trial). First-strand cDNA relied on TRAV- and TRBV-specific primers spanning alpha and beta chains. Using a constant-region primer together with a V-primer adapter, TCRs were subjected to roughly 18 PCR cycles of amplification. TCRdb fed the reads into MiXCR, producing one record per CDR3 protein. This table holds some 94,000 distinct CDR3 sequences, around 20% found once. The input for sequencing was PBMCs, taken after low-dose radiotherapy plus immunotherapy. The receptors derive from a female donor with ovarian cancer.

The chain combines TRBV20-1 with TRBJ2-7, with TRBD2 matching 13 bases. There are 15 residues in the CDR3. From germline, CDR1 is DFQATT and CDR2 SNEGSKA (reference sequence). Germline trimming cut 3 bases from V and 4 bases from J; bases unmatched to any gene: 6. The CDR3 is CSARPTTSGGYEQYF. In nucleotides, the CDR3 is TGCAGTGCTAGGCCTACGACTAGCGGGGGGTACGAGCAGTACTTC.

This clonotype was found a few times. The V gene is TRBV6-2 or TRBV6-3, the J gene TRBJ2-7; tentative D call: TRBD2 (5 bases). V was clipped by 9 bases and J by 2 bases, with 11 bases between them. Germline assignment: CDR1 MNHEY and CDR2 SVGEGT. This CDR3 region has 12 residues. The chain's CDR3 is CASRPGTYEQYF. The CDR3 DNA sequence: TGTGCCAGTCGGCCGGGGACCTACGAGCAGTACTTC.

In its sample, this clonotype was seen many times. The chain recombines TRBV12-3 or TRBV12-4 with TRBJ1-2; D not certain. The CDR3 has 15 residues. V was clipped by 3 bases and J by 3 bases, with 14 bases between them. The CDR3 reads CASSLTGGLDYGYTF. In DNA, the CDR3 is TGTGCCAGCAGTTTGACCGGAGGGTTAGACTATGGCTACACCTTC.

The chain carries TRBV20-1 and TRBJ1-5, with D tentatively TRBD1 (5 bases). Per germline, CDR1 DFQATT and CDR2 SNEGSKA (reference sequence). This CDR3 region has 15 residues. V was trimmed by 5 bases and J by 0 bases, leaving 14 bases between them. The CDR3 reads CSAAGGGDSNQPQHF. For the CDR3, the DNA is TGCAGTGCTGCCGGGGGGGGGGATAGCAATCAGCCCCAGCATTTT.

This clonotype has a handful of counts. The chain couples TRBV24-1 to TRBJ2-3, with 10 nucleotides matching TRBD2. The V and J ends lost 6 bases and 4 bases, in that order; junction bases with no gene match: 6. The CDR3 loop spans 15 amino acids. CDR1 KGHDR and CDR2 SFDVKD come from the germline V gene. In DNA, the CDR3 is TGTGCCACCAGTCCTAGCGGGGGATACGCAGATACGCAGTATTTT. This encodes CATSPSGGYADTQYF.

The gene calls are TRBV6-2 or TRBV6-3 and TRBJ2-1; 10 nucleotides match TRBD2. V lost 8 bases, J lost 8 bases, and 6 bases stayed unmatched. The V gene's germline CDR1 is MNHEY and CDR2 SVGEGT. The CDR3 loop spans 13 amino acids. CDR3 loop: CASLLAGADEQFF. CDR3 in DNA: TGTGCCAGCTTGCTAGCGGGAGCTGATGAGCAGTTCTTC.

The genes are TRBV30 and TRBJ1-6, with 9 nucleotides matching TRBD1. This CDR3 has 15 residues. CDR1 is GTSNPN and CDR2 is SVGIG in the germline V gene (reference sequence). With V trimmed by 2 bases and J by 7 bases, 6 bases remained unmatched. The CDR3 nucleotides are TGTGCCTGGAGTATTGGGACAGGGACGAATTCACCCCTCCACTTT. It translates to CAWSIGTGTNSPLHF.

This clonotype was recorded at least ten times. CDR3 loop: CASSLLGGSSYEQYF. DNA of the CDR3: TGTGCCAGCAGCTTATTGGGGGGGAGCTCCTACGAGCAGTACTTC. This chain uses TRBV7-2 with TRBJ2-7; the match to TRBD2 covers 7 bases. The CDR3 loop spans 15 amino acids. Germline CDR1 is SGHTA and CDR2 is FQGNSA. Germline trimming cut 2 bases from V and 0 bases from J; bases unmatched to any gene: 4.

This clonotype was seen repeatedly, ten times or more. The J gene is TRBJ2-7, the V gene TRBV20-1; D perhaps matches TRBD1 (6 bases). V was shortened by 0 bases and J by 4 bases, with 10 bases between the two germline ends. The CDR3 spans 13 residues. The V gene's germline CDR1 is DFQATT and CDR2 SNEGSKA (reference sequence). DNA of the CDR3: TGCAGTGCTAGAGATAACAGGGTGTACGAGCAGTACTTC. It codes for CSARDNRVYEQYF.

This clonotype has ten or more counts. At one end the junction does not follow the germline gene, possibly because of a read error. J is TRBJ2-5 and V is TRBV3-1, with D unresolved. CDR3 length: 14 amino acids. The germline V gene encodes CDR1 LGHDT and CDR2 YNNKEL (reference sequence). The CDR3 sequence: CSSSHRYGGETQYF. CDR3 sequence (DNA): TGTTCCAGCAGCCATAGATACGGCGGTGAGACCCAGTACTTC.

This clonotype came up many times. The chain is built from TRBV6-4 and TRBJ2-2; 10 bases are a match to TRBD1. J gave up 5 bases and V 3 bases, and 3 bases lay outside the gene matches. The CDR3 loop spans 15 amino acids. The germline V gene encodes CDR1 MRHNA and CDR2 SNTAGT. The CDR3: CASSDRTGGTGELFF. CDR3 DNA sequence: TGTGCCAGCAGTGATCGGACAGGGGGGACCGGGGAGCTGTTTTTT.

Many counts were recorded for this clonotype. This chain links TRBV20-1 with TRBJ2-2, with 12 bases identical to TRBD2. CDR1 and CDR2 from the germline V gene are DFQATT and SNEGSKA (reference sequence). CDR3 length equals 17 residues. V was pared by 4 bases and J by 1 base, with 7 bases of the junction left unmatched. CDR3 nucleotide sequence: TGCAGTGCTACCAGACTAGCGGGGGACCTGAACACCGGGGAGCTGTTTTTT. This encodes CSATRLAGDLNTGELFF.

This clonotype was observed at least ten times. This sequence joins TRBV27 and TRBJ2-7; 8 positions match TRBD1. This CDR3 spans 14 amino acids. CDR1 is MNHEY, CDR2 SMNVEV, per germline (reference sequence). Trimming took 2 bases from V and 6 from J; bases not matched to a gene: 6. Written as DNA, the CDR3 is TGTGCCAGCAGTTTAGGGGGACAGGTCTCCGAGCAGTACTTC. This codes for CASSLGGQVSEQYF.

This clonotype was recorded at least ten times. The gene calls are TRBV6-2 or TRBV6-3 and TRBJ2-5, with D possibly matching TRBD2 (6 bases). Trimming removed 6 bases from V and 4 bases from J, with 18 bases in between. Germline CDR1 reads MNHEY; CDR2 reads SVGEGT. The CDR3 is made up of 15 amino acids. The CDR3 DNA sequence: TGTGCCAGCAGAAGTAGCGGAGCGAAGGGAGAGACCCAGTACTTC. It yields the protein CASRSSGAKGETQYF.

As concerns this clonotype: A far larger clone is just one base off, so this is likely a read error. The chain is built from TRBV11-3 and TRBJ2-5; possibly TRBD1 for D (6 bases). The CDR3 totals 16 residues. Per germline, CDR1 SGHNT and CDR2 YENEEA. Trimming stripped 1 base from V and 11 bases from J, with 23 bases between. CDR3 sequence reads: CASSLVIQGSWGEQYF. In DNA, the CDR3 is TGTGCCAGCAGCTTAGTCATCCAGGGGAGTTGGGGTGAGCAGTACTTC.